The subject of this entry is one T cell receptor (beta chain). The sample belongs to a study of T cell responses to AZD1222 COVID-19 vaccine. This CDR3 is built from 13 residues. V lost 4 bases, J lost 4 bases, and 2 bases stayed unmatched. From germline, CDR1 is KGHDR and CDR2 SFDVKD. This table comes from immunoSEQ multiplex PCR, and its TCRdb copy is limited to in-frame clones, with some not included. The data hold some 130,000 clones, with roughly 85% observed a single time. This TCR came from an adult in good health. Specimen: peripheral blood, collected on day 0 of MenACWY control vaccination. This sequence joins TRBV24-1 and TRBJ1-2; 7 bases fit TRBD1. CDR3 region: CATSDNRGYGYTF. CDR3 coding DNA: TGTGCCACCAGTGACAACAGGGGCTATGGCTACACCTTC.